These 10 T cell receptor beta chains were sequenced from one sample in a study of blood T cell repertoires in COVID-19. Clones were sequenced by immunoSEQ multiplex PCR, and TCRdb holds only the in-frame ones, with some missing. The repertoire has 280,000 or so clones, around 85% of them found once; the top ten carry 2% to 3%. Sequenced: PBMCs or T cells enriched from blood (not recorded which). These receptors were taken from a woman aged 45-65 years who had recovered from COVID-19.

The chain is built from TRBV11-2 and TRBJ2-1; D ambiguous. This CDR3 is 15 amino acids long. Germline V lookup: CDR1 SGHAT, CDR2 FQNNGV. The V gene lost 2 bases and the J gene lost 9 bases, with 17 bases spanning the gap. Here the CDR3 reads CASSLYLATESEQFF. CDR3 sequence (DNA): TGTGCCAGCAGCTTATACCTGGCTACGGAGAGTGAGCAGTTCTTC.

The chain combines TRBV28 with TRBJ1-6; 8 nucleotides align to TRBD1. Germline trimming cut 2 bases from V and 9 bases from J; bases unmatched to any gene: 6. Germline V gene lookup returns CDR1 MDHEN and CDR2 SYDVKM. The length of the CDR3 is 15 residues. The CDR3 DNA sequence: TGTGCCAGCAGTTTAGGGGGACAGGTGGGTTCACCCCTCCACTTT. Translation gives CASSLGGQVGSPLHF.

The chain combines TRBV2 with TRBJ1-2, with a possible D match to TRBD1 (5 bases). The CDR3 totals 12 residues. V dropped 6 bases and J dropped 3 bases, with 8 bases sitting between them. Germline V gene sequence: CDR1 SNHLY, CDR2 FYNNEI. CDR3 sequence: CASRQEDYGYTF. DNA for the CDR3: TGTGCCAGCAGACAGGAAGACTATGGCTACACCTTC.

V is TRBV27 and J is TRBJ1-1; possible D gene TRBD1, 6 bases. Germline V gives CDR1 MNHEY, CDR2 SMNVEV (reference sequence). The V end was cut by 6 bases, the J end by 6 bases, with 23 bases between. The CDR3 is 16 residues long. CDR3 sequence (DNA): TGTGCCAGCAGGCTTACACCCGGGGGGGGCTGGGCTGAAGCTTTCTTT. Translated: CASRLTPGGGWAEAFF.

This rearrangement joins TRBV3-1 (or the pseudogene TRBV3-2) to TRBJ2-2; the D gene is possibly TRBD2 (6 bases). The CDR3 runs to 16 residues. Looked up from germline, CDR1 is LGHDT and CDR2 is YNNKEL (reference sequence). The ends were cut back, 5 bases at V and 6 bases at J, with 19 bases in the middle. This CDR3 is CASSYRLGRAAGELFF. CDR3 nucleotide sequence: TGTGCCAGCAGCTACCGGCTCGGGAGAGCTGCCGGGGAGCTGTTTTTT.

The CDR3 coding sequence is TGTGCCAGCAGCCCGAGGACAGGCGAGATTGGGACCCAGTACTTC. It codes for CASSPRTGEIGTQYF. This chain joins TRBV11-2 and TRBJ2-5; 7 nucleotides align to TRBD1. V shed 5 bases and J 7 bases; nucleotides not matched to a gene: 13. This CDR3 has 15 amino acids. Germline values: CDR1 SGHAT, CDR2 FQNNGV.

This clone was counted once. The chain uses TRBV12-5 and TRBJ1-5; 7 positions match TRBD1. The CDR3 consists of 17 residues. V lost 4 bases and J lost 7; bases outside the gene matches: 16. Germline CDR1 LGHNT, CDR2 FRNRAP. This CDR3 is CASGWTRAKGASQPQHF. Written as DNA, the CDR3 is TGTGCTAGTGGTTGGACCCGGGCCAAGGGGGCTTCCCAGCCCCAGCATTTT.

The gene calls are TRBV12-5 and TRBJ2-1; D is ambiguous. CDR1 is LGHNT and CDR2 is FRNRAP in the germline V gene. V lost 2 bases to trimming and J lost 7 bases, with 6 bases between them. The CDR3 is 12 amino acids. The CDR3 DNA reads TGTGCTAGTGGTTTGAGCGCGAATGAGCAGTTCTTC. Its translation is CASGLSANEQFF. Complete variable domain (other parts from reference TRBV12-5 and TRBJ2-1): DARVTQTPRHKVTEMGQEVTMRCQPILGHNTVFWYRQTMMQGLELLAYFRNRAPLDDSGMPKDRFSAEMPDATLATLKIQPSEPRDSAVYFCASGLSANEQFFGPGTRLTVL.

The V gene is TRBV6-5, the J gene TRBJ2-7; TRBD1 matches 8 bases. Trimming removed 4 bases from V and 0 bases from J; junction bases left unmatched: 5. Per the germline V gene, CDR1 is MNHEY and CDR2 is SVGAGI. This CDR3 region has 15 residues. CDR3 sequence reads: CASSSRTGLSYEQYF. CDR3 nucleotide sequence: TGTGCCAGCAGTTCCAGGACAGGGCTCTCCTACGAGCAGTACTTC.

V is TRBV7-9 and J is TRBJ1-2, with D possibly matching TRBD1 (5 bases). Germline CDR1 and CDR2: SEHNR and FQNEAQ (reference sequence). V lost 1 base and J lost 6, with 9 bases in between. The CDR3 length is 13 residues. The CDR3 coding sequence is TGTGCCAGCAGCTTAGGGGGCGCGGATGGCTACACCTTC. It codes for CASSLGGADGYTF.